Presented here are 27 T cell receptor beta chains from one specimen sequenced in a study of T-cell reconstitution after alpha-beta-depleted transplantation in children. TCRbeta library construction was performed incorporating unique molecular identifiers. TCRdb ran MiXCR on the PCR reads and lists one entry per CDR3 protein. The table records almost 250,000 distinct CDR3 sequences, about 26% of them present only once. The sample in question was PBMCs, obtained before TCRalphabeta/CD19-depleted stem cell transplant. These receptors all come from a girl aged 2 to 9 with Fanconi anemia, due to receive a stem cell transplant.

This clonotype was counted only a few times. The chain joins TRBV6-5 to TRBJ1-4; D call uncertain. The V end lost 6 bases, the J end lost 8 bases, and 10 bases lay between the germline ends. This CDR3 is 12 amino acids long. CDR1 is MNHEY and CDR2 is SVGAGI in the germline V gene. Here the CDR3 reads CASSQPGEKLFF. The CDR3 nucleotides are TGTGCCAGCAGCCAGCCGGGGGAAAAACTGTTTTTT.

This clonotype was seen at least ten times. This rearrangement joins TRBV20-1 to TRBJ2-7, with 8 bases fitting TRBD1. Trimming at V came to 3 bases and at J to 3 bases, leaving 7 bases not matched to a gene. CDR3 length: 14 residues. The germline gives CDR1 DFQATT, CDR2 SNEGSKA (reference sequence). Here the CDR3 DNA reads TGCAGTGCTAGGGCTGACAGGGGTTTCTACGAGCAGTACTTC. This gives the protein CSARADRGFYEQYF.

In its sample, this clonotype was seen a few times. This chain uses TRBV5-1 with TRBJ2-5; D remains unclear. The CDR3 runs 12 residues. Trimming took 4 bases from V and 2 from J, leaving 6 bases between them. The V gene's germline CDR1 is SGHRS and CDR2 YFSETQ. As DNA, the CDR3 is TGCGCCAGCAGCCACACACAAGAGACCCAGTACTTC. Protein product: CASSHTQETQYF.

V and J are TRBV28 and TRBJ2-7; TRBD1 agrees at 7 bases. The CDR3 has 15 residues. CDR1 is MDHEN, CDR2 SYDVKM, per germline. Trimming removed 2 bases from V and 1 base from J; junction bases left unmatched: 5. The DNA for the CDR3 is TGTGCCAGCAGTTTACGACAGGGTCTTTCCTACGAGCAGTACTTC. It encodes CASSLRQGLSYEQYF. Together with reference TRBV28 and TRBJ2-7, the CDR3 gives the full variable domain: DVKVTQSSRYLVKRTGEKVFLECVQDMDHENMFWYRQDPGLGLRLIYFSYDVKMKEKGDIPEGYSVSREKKERFSLILESASTNQTSMYLCASSLRQGLSYEQYFGPGTRLTVT.

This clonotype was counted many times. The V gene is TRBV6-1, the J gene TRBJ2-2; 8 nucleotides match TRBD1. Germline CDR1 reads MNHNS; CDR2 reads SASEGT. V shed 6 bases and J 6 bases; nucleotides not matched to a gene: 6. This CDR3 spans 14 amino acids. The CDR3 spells CASSRQGLPGELFF. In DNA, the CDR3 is TGTGCCAGCAGCCGACAGGGGTTACCCGGGGAGCTGTTTTTT.

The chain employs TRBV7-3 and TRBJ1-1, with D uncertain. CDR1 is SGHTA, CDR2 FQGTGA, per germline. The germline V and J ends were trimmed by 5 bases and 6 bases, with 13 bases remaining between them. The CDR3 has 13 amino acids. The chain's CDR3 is CASSPIKGSEAFF. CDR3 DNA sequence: TGTGCCAGCAGCCCGATAAAGGGCTCTGAAGCTTTCTTT.

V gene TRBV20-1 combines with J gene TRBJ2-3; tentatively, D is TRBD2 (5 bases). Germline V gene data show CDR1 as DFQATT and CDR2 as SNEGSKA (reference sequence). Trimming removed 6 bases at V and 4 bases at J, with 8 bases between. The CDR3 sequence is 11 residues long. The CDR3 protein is CSAEGADTQYF. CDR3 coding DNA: TGCAGTGCCGAGGGCGCAGATACGCAGTATTTT.

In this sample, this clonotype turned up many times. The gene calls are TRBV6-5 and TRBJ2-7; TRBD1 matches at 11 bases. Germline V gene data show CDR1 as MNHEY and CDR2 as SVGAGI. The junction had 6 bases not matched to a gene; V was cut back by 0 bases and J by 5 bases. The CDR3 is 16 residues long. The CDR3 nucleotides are TGTGCCAGCAGTTACTCGATGGGGGACAGGGGGGACGAGCAGTACTTC. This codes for CASSYSMGDRGDEQYF.

Here the CDR3 reads CSARVVAGAYQETQYF. The CDR3 DNA follows: TGCAGTGCTAGAGTTGTGGCGGGGGCGTACCAAGAGACCCAGTACTTC. The rearrangement links TRBV20-1 to TRBJ2-5, with D possibly matching TRBD2 (7 bases). Trimming shortened V by 1 base and J by 0 bases, and 15 bases separated the two germline ends. Germline CDR1 DFQATT, CDR2 SNEGSKA (reference sequence). The CDR3 extends over 16 amino acids.

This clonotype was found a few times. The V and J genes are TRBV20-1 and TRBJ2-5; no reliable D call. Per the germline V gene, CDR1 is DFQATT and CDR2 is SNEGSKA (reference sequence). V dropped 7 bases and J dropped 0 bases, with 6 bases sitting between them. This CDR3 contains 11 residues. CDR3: CSVGHQETQYF. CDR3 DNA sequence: TGCAGTGTAGGGCACCAAGAGACCCAGTACTTC.

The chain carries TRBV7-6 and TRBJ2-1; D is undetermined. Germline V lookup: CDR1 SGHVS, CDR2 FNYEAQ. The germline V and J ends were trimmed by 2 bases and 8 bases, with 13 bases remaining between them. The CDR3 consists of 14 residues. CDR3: CASSLSYSLYEQFF. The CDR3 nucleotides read TGTGCCAGCAGCTTATCTTATTCCCTCTATGAGCAGTTCTTC. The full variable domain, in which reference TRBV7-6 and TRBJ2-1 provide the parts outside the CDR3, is GAGVSQSPRYKVTKRGQDVALRCDPISGHVSLYWYRQALGQGPEFLTYFNYEAQQDKSGLPNDRFSAERPEGSISTLTIQRTEQRDSAMYRCASSLSYSLYEQFFGPGTRLTVL.

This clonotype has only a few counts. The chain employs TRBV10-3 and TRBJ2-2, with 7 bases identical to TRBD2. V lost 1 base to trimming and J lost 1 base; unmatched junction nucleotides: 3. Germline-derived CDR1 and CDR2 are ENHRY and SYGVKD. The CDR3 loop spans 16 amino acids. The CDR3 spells CAISEFPSGNTGELFF. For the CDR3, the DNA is TGTGCCATCAGTGAGTTCCCTAGCGGGAACACCGGGGAGCTGTTTTTT.

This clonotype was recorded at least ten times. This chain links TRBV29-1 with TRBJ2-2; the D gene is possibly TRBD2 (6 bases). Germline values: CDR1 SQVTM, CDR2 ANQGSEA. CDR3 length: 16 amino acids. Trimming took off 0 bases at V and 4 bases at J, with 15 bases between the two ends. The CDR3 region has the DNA TGCAGCGTTGAAGAGTGGGAAGCGGGTATCACCGGGGAGCTGTTTTTT. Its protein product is CSVEEWEAGITGELFF.

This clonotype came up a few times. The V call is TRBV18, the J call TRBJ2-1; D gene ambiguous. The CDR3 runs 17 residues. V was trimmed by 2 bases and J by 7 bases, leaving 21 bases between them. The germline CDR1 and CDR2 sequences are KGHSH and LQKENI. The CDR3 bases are TGTGCCAGCTCACCATCGCGCGGTCCCTATTCGGTGAATGAGCAGTTCTTC. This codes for CASSPSRGPYSVNEQFF. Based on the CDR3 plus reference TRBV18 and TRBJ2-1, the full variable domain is NAGVMQNPRHLVRRRGQEARLRCSPMKGHSHVYWYRQLPEEGLKFMVYLQKENIIDESGMPKERFSAEFPKEGPSILRIQQVVRGDSAAYFCASSPSRGPYSVNEQFFGPGTRLTVL.

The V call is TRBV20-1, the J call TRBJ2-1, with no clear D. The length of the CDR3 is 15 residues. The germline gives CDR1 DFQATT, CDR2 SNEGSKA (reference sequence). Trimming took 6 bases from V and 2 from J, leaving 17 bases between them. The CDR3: CSAPGGLSPYNEQFF. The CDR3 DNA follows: TGCAGTGCCCCCGGCGGCCTCAGCCCCTACAATGAGCAGTTCTTC.

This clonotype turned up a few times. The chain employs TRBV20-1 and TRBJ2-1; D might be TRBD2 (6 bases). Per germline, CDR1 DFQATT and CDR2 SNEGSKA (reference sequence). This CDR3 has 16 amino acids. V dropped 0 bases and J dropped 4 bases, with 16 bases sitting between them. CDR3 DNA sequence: TGCAGTGCTAGAGATCTTGGAGGGAGCGGATACAATGAGCAGTTCTTC. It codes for CSARDLGGSGYNEQFF.

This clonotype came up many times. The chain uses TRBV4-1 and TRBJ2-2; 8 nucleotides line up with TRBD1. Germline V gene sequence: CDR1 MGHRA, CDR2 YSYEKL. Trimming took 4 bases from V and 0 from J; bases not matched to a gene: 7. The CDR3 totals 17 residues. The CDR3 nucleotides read TGCGCCAGCAGCCGACGGGCAGGGGGCGCGAACACCGGGGAGCTGTTTTTT. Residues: CASSRRAGGANTGELFF.

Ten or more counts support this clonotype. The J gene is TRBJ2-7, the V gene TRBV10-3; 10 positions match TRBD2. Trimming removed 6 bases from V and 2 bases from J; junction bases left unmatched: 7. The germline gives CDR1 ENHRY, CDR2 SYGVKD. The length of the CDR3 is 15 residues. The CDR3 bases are TGTGCCATCAGCCCTCGGACTAGCGGACCCTACGAGCAGTACTTC. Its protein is CAISPRTSGPYEQYF.

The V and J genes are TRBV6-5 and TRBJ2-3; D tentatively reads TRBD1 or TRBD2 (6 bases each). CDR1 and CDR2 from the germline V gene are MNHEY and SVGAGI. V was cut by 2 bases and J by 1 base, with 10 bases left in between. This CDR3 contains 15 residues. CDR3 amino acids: CASSYPGAGTDTQYF. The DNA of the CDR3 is TGTGCCAGCAGTTACCCGGGGGCCGGCACAGATACGCAGTATTTT.

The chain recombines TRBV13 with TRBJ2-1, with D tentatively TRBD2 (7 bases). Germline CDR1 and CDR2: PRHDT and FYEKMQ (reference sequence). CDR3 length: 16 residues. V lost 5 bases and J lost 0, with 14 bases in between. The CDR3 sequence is CASSPQGGASYNEQFF. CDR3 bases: TGTGCCAGCAGCCCTCAAGGGGGGGCCTCCTACAATGAGCAGTTCTTC.

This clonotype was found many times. The CDR3 region is CSAKDTQETQYF. The CDR3 DNA follows: TGCAGCGCCAAGGACACACAAGAGACCCAGTACTTC. The genes are TRBV29-1 and TRBJ2-5, with D tentatively TRBD1 (5 bases). In germline, CDR1 is SQVTM, CDR2 ANQGSEA. The CDR3 length is 12 residues. Trimming removed 7 bases from V and 2 bases from J, with 11 bases in between.

The CDR3 reads CASSPGWSYEQYF. In DNA, the CDR3 is TGTGCCAGCAGCCCTGGTTGGTCCTACGAGCAGTACTTC. The gene calls are TRBV3-1 and TRBJ2-7, with D unresolved. The CDR3 is 13 residues long. The germline V and J ends were trimmed by 4 bases and 1 base, with 8 bases remaining between them. Looked up from germline, CDR1 is LGHDT and CDR2 is YNNKEL (reference sequence).

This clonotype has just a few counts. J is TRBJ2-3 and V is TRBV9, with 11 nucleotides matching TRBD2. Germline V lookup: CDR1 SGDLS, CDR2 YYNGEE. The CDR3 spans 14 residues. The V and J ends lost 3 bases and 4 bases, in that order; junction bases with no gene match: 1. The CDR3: CASSGLAGPDTQYF. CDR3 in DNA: TGTGCCAGCAGCGGACTAGCGGGACCAGATACGCAGTATTTT.

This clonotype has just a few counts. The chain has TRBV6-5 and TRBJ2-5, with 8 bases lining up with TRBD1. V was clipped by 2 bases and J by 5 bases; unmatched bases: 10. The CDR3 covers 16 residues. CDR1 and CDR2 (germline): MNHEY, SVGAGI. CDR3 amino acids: CASSYTSRGRKETQYF. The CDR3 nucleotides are TGTGCCAGCAGTTACACGAGCAGGGGGCGTAAGGAGACCCAGTACTTC.

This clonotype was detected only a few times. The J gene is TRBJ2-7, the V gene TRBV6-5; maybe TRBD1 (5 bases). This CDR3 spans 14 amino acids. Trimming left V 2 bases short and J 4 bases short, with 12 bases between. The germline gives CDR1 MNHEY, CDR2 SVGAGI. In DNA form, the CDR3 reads TGTGCCAGCAGTTACCAAGGGGCCCCTTACGAGCAGTACTTC. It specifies CASSYQGAPYEQYF.

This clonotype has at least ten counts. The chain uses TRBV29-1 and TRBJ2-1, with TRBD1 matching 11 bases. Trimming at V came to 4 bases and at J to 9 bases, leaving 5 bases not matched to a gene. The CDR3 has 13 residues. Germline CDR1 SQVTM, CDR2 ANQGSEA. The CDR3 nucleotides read TGCAGCGTTGGGGACAGGGGGTGGAGTGAGCAGTTCTTC. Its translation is CSVGDRGWSEQFF.

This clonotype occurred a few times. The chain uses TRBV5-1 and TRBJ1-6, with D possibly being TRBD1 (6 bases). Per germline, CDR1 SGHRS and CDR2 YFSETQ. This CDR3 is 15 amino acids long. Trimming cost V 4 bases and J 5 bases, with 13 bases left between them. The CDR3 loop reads CASSPSTGDNSPLHF. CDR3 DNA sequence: TGCGCCAGCAGCCCATCGACAGGCGATAATTCACCCCTCCACTTT.